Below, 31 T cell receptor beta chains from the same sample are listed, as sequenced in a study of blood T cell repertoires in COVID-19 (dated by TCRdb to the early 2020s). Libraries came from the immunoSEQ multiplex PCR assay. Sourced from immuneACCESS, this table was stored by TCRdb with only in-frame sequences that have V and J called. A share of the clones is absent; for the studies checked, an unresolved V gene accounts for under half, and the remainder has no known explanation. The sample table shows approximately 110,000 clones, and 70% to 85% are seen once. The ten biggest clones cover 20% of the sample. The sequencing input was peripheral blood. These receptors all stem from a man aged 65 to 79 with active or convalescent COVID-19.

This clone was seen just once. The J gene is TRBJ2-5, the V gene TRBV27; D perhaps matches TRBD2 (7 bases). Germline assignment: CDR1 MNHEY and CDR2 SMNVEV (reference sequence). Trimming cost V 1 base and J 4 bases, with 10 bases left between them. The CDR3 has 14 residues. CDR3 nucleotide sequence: TGTGCCAGCAGTTTATGGGGAGGGGGAGAGACCCAGTACTTC. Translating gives CASSLWGGGETQYF.

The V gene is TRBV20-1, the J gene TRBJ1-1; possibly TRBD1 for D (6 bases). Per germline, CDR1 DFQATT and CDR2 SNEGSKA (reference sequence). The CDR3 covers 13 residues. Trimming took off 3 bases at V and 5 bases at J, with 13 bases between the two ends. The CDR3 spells CSASRQVGTEAFF. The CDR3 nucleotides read TGCAGTGCTAGTAGACAGGTGGGAACTGAAGCTTTCTTT.

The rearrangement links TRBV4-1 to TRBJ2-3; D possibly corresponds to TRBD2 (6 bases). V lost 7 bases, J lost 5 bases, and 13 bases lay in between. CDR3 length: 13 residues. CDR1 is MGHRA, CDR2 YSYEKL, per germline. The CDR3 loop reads CASTGLAGDTQYF. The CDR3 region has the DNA TGCGCCAGCACGGGACTGGCTGGAGATACGCAGTATTTT.

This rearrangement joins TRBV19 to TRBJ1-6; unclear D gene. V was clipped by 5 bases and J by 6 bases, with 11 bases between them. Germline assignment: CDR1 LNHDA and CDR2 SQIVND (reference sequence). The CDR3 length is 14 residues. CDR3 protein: CASSQLKSNSPLHF. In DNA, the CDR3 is TGTGCCAGTAGTCAACTCAAGAGTAATTCACCCCTCCACTTT.

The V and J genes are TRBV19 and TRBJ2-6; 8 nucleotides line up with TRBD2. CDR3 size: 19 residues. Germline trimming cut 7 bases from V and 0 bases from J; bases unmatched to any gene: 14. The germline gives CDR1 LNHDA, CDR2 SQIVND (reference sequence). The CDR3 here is CASTSGLAGLSSGANVLTF. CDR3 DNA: TGTGCCAGTACCTCAGGGCTAGCGGGCCTCAGCTCTGGGGCCAACGTCCTGACTTTC. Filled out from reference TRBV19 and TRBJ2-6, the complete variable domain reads DGGITQSPKYLFRKEGQNVTLSCEQNLNHDAMYWYRQDPGQGLRLIYYSQIVNDFQKGDIAEGYSVSREKKESFPLTVTSAQKNPTAFYLCASTSGLAGLSSGANVLTFGAGSRLTVL.

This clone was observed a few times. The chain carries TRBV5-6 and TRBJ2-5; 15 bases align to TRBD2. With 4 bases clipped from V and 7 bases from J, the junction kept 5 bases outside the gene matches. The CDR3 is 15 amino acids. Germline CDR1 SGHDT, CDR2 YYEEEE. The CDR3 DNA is TGTGCCAGCAGCGGGGGACTAGCGGGAGGTGCGACCCAGTACTTC. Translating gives CASSGGLAGGATQYF.

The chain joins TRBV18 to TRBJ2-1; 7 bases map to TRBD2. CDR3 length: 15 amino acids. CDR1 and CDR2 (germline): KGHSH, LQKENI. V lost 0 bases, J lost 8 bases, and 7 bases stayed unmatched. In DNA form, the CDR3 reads TGTGCCAGCTCACCACCCGGCGGGAGAGTCGATGAGCAGTTCTTC. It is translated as CASSPPGGRVDEQFF.

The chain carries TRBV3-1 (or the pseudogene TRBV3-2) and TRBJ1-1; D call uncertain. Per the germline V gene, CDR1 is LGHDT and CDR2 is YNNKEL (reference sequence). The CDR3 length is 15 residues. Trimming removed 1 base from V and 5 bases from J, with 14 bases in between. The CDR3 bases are TGTGCCAGCAGCCAAGCCAATTCCGGGGTAACTGAAGCTTTCTTT. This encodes CASSQANSGVTEAFF.

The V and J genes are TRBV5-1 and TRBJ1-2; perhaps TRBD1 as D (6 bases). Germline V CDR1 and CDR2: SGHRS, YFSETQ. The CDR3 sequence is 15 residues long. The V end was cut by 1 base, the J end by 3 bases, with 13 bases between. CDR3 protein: CASSLNQGRDYGYTF. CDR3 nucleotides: TGCGCCAGCAGCTTGAATCAGGGGAGAGACTATGGCTACACCTTC.

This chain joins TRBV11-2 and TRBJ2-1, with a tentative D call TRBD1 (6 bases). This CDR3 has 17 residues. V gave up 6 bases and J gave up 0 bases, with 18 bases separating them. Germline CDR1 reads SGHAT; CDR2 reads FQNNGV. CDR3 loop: CASREPLGQSSYNEQFF. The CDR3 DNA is TGTGCCAGCAGGGAGCCCCTCGGACAGAGCTCCTACAATGAGCAGTTCTTC. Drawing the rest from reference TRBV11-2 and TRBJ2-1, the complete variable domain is EAGVAQSPRYKIIEKRQSVAFWCNPISGHATLYWYQQILGQGPKLLIQFQNNGVVDDSQLPKDRFSAERLKGVDSTLKIQPAKLEDSAVYLCASREPLGQSSYNEQFFGPGTRLTVL.

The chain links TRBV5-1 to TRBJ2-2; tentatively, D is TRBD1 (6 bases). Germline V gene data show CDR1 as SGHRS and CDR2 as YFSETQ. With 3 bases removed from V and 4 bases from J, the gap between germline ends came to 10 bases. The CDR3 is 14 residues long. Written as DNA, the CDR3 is TGCGCCAGCAGCTCTCAGGGGTCCACCGGGGAGCTGTTTTTT. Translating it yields CASSSQGSTGELFF.

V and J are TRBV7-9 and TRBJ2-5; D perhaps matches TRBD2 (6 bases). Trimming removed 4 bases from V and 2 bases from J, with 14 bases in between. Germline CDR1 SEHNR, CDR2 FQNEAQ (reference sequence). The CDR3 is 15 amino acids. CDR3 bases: TGTGCCAGCAGCTCGGGGGACCGAGGACAAGAGACCCAGTACTTC. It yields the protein CASSSGDRGQETQYF.

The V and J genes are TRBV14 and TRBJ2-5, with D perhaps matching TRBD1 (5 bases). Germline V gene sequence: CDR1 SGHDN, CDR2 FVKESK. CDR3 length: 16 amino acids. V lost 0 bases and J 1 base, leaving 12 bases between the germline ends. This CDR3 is CASSQDGWGGQETQYF. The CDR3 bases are TGTGCCAGCAGCCAAGACGGATGGGGCGGCCAAGAGACCCAGTACTTC.

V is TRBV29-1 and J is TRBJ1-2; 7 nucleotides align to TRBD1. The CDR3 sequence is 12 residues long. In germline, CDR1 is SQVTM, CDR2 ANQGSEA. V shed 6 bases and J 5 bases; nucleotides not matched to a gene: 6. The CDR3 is CSVAQQGYGYTF. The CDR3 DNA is TGCAGCGTAGCCCAACAGGGGTATGGCTACACCTTC. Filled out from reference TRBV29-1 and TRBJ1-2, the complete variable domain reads SAVISQKPSRDICQRGTSLTIQCQVDSQVTMMFWYRQQPGQSLTLIATANQGSEATYESGFVIDKFPISRPNLTFSTLTVSNMSPEDSSIYLCSVAQQGYGYTFGSGTRLTVV.

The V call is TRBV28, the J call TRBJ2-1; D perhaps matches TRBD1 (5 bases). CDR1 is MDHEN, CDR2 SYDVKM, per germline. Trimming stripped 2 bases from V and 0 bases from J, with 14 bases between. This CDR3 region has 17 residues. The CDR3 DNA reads TGTGCCAGCAGTTTAAGGGGTGAGCGCAGCTCCTACAATGAGCAGTTCTTC. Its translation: CASSLRGERSSYNEQFF.

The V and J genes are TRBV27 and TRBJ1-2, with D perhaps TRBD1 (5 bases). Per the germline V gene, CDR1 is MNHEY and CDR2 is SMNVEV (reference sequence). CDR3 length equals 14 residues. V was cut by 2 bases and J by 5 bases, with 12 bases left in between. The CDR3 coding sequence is TGTGCCAGCAGTTTAGGGGGGTTCCCATATGGCTACACCTTC. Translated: CASSLGGFPYGYTF.

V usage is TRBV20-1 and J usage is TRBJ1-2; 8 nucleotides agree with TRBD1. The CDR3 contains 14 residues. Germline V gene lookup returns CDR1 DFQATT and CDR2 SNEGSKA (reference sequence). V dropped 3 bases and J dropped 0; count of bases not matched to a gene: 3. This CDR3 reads CSASGTGANYGYTF. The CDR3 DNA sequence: TGCAGTGCTAGTGGGACAGGAGCTAACTATGGCTACACCTTC.

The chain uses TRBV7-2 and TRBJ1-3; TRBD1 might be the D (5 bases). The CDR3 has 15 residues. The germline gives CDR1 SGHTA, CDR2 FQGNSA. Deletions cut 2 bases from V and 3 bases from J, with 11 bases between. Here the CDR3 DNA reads TGTGCCAGCAGCTTATCTCCGGGGGTTGGAAACACCATATATTTT. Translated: CASSLSPGVGNTIYF.

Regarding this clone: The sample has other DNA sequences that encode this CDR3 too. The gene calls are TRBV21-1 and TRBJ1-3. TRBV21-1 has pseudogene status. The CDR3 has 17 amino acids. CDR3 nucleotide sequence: TGTGCCAGTCGAAAAGAGCTGAAGTTGGTCTCTGGAAACACCATATATTTT. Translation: CASRKELKLVSGNTIYF.

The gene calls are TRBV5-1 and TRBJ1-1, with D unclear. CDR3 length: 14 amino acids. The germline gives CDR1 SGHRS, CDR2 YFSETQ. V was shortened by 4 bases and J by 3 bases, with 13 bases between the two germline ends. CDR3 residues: CASSALQRDTEAFF. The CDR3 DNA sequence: TGCGCCAGCAGCGCCCTACAGAGGGACACTGAAGCTTTCTTT.

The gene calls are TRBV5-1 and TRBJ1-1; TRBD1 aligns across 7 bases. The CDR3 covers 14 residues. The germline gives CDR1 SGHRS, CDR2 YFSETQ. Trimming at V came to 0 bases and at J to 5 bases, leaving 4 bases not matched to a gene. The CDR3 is CASSLGQGETEAFF. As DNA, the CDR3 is TGCGCCAGCAGCTTGGGACAGGGAGAGACTGAAGCTTTCTTT. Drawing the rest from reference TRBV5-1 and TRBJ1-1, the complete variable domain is KAGVTQTPRYLIKTRGQQVTLSCSPISGHRSVSWYQQTPGQGLQFLFEYFSETQRNKGNFPGRFSGRQFSNSRSEMNVSTLELGDSALYLCASSLGQGETEAFFGQGTRLTVV.

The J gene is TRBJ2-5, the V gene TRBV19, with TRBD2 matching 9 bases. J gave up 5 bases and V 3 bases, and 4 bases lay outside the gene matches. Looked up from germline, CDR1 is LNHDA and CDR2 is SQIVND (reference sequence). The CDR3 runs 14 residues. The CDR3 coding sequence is TGTGCCAGTAGTATCGGCGGGGGGGCGGAGACCCAGTACTTC. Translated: CASSIGGGAETQYF.

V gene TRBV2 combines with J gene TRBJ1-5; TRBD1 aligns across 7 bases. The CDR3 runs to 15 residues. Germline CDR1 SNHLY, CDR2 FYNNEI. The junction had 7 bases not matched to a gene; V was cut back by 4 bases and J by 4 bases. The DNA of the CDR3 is TGTGCCAGCAGTGGTCCTCAGGGGGGTAATCAGCCCCAGCATTTT. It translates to CASSGPQGGNQPQHF.

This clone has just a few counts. CDR3 protein: CASSQEGRPNQPQHF. Here the CDR3 DNA reads TGTGCCAGCAGCCAAGAAGGCAGGCCCAATCAGCCCCAGCATTTT. The gene calls are TRBV4-2 and TRBJ1-5; D gene ambiguous. CDR1 is LGHNA and CDR2 is YNFKEQ in the germline V gene. Trimming removed 0 bases from V and 3 bases from J, with 9 bases in between. The CDR3 sequence is 15 residues long.

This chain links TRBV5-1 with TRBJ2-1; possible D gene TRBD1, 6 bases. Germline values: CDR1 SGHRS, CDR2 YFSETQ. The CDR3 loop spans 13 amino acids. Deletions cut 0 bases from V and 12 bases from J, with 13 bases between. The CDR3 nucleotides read TGCGCCAGCAGCTTGGGGCAGGGGTTTGGGCAGTTCTTC. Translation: CASSLGQGFGQFF.

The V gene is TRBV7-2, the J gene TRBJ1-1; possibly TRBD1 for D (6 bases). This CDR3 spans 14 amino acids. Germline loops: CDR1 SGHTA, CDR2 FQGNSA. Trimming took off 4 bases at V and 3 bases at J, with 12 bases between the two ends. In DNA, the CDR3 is TGTGCCAGCAGCTACACACACAGGGACACTGAAGCTTTCTTT. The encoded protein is CASSYTHRDTEAFF.

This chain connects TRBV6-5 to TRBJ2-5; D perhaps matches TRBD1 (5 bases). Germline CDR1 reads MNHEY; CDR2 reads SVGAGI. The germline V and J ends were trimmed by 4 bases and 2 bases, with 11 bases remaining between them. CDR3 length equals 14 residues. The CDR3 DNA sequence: TGTGCCAGCAGTTGGGGCAACAGGCAAGAGACCCAGTACTTC. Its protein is CASSWGNRQETQYF.

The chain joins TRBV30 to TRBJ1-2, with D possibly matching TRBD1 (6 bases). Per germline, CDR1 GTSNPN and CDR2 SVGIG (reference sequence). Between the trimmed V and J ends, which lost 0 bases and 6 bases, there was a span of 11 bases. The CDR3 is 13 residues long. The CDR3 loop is CAWSVNRVHGYTF. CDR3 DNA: TGTGCCTGGAGTGTAAACAGGGTTCATGGCTACACCTTC.

The CDR3 coding sequence is TGTGCCAGCAGCCCAGCCCGGACAATCGATTGGGAGCAGTACTTC. Translating gives CASSPARTIDWEQYF. This chain joins TRBV5-5 and TRBJ2-7; tentatively, D is TRBD1 (5 bases). Per germline, CDR1 SGHKS and CDR2 YYEKEE (reference sequence). V lost 4 bases, J lost 7 bases, and 21 bases lay in between. The CDR3 has 15 residues. Supplemented by reference TRBV5-5 and TRBJ2-7, the full variable domain reads DAGVTQSPTHLIKTRGQQVTLRCSPISGHKSVSWYQQVLGQGPQFIFQYYEKEERGRGNFPDRFSARQFPNYSSELNVNALLLGDSALYLCASSPARTIDWEQYFGPGTRLTVT.

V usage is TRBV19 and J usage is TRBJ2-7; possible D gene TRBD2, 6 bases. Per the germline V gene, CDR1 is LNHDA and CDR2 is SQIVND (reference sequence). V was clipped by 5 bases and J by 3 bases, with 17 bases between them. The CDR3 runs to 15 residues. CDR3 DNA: TGTGCCAGTAGTCCGCAAGGGGAAGCGGGCTACGAGCAGTACTTC. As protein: CASSPQGEAGYEQYF.

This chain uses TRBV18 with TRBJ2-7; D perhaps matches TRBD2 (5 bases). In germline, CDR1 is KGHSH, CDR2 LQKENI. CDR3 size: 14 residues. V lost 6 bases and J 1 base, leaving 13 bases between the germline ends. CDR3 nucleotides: TGTGCCAGCTCTTTGGCCGGGGAGTCCTACGAGCAGTACTTC. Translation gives CASSLAGESYEQYF.